The 20 T cell receptor beta chains listed next were all sequenced from one sample in a study of blood T cell repertoires in COVID-19. Some clones are missing from TCRdb's copy, which holds only in-frame ones; the method was immunoSEQ multiplex PCR. The repertoire includes more than 200,000 clones, about nine tenths of them detected once, and less than 3.5% sits in the top ten. Sequencing was done on a sample of peripheral blood. The receptor source for this set is a woman aged 60-75 years with acute or convalescent COVID-19.

This chain connects TRBV18 to TRBJ2-7, with 8 bases identical to TRBD1. The germline CDR1 and CDR2 sequences are KGHSH and LQKENI. Trimming removed 2 bases from V and 4 bases from J; junction bases left unmatched: 7. CDR3 length: 15 residues. The DNA for the CDR3 is TGTGCCAGCTCACCAGGGACAGGCCAAGCATACGAGCAGTACTTC. Translated, it gives CASSPGTGQAYEQYF.

This chain connects TRBV4-1 to TRBJ2-1; 14 nucleotides line up with TRBD2. After removal of 3 bases from V and 4 bases from J, the junction contained 2 bases not matched to a gene. CDR1 and CDR2 (germline): MGHRA, YSYEKL. CDR3 length: 16 amino acids. This chain's CDR3 is CASSQGLAGVYNEQFF. The CDR3 nucleotides are TGCGCCAGCAGCCAGGGACTAGCGGGGGTGTACAATGAGCAGTTCTTC.

The chain couples TRBV18 to TRBJ2-7; the match to TRBD2 covers 10 bases. The J segment lost 3 bases and the V segment lost 3 bases, leaving 2 bases of the junction unmatched. The germline CDR1 and CDR2 sequences are KGHSH and LQKENI. This CDR3 comprises 14 residues. This CDR3 reads CASSPASGSYEQYF. As DNA, the CDR3 is TGTGCCAGCTCACCCGCTAGCGGGAGCTACGAGCAGTACTTC.

This chain links TRBV19 with TRBJ1-5, with D unresolved. Germline assignment: CDR1 LNHDA and CDR2 SQIVND (reference sequence). The CDR3 covers 15 residues. Trimming removed 2 bases at V and 3 bases at J, with 11 bases between. CDR3: CASSISRTDNQPQHF. DNA of the CDR3: TGTGCCAGTAGTATATCCCGGACTGACAATCAGCCCCAGCATTTT.

As DNA, the CDR3 is TGTGCCAGAAGCTTGGCACAGGTACCTCTCATGAACACTGAAGCTTTCTTT. This codes for CARSLAQVPLMNTEAFF. The chain combines TRBV5-3 with TRBJ1-1; D is perhaps TRBD1 (5 bases). TRBV5-3 is assigned to the ORF class and has an uncertain function. The ends were cut back, 0 bases at V and 0 bases at J, with 15 bases in the middle. CDR3 length: 17 amino acids.

The chain carries TRBV7-9 and TRBJ1-3; tentatively, D is TRBD1 (6 bases). Germline V CDR1 and CDR2: SEHNR, FQNEAQ (reference sequence). V lost 8 bases, J lost 2 bases, and 10 bases lay in between. The CDR3 extends over 13 amino acids. DNA of the CDR3: TGTGCCAGCCGGCAGGGGACTGGAAACACCATATATTTT. Translation: CASRQGTGNTIYF.

This clone came up once. The chain has TRBV2 and TRBJ2-4; tentatively, D is TRBD2 (6 bases). The CDR3 length is 15 residues. Germline values: CDR1 SNHLY, CDR2 FYNNEI. Between the trimmed V and J ends, which lost 6 bases and 6 bases, there was a span of 18 bases. CDR3 residues: CASRGSPVGGNIQYF. CDR3 DNA: TGTGCCAGCAGAGGCTCCCCTGTGGGAGGAAACATTCAGTACTTC. The full variable domain, with the rest looked up from reference TRBV2 and TRBJ2-4, is EPEVTQTPSHQVTQMGQEVILRCVPISNHLYFYWYRQILGQKVEFLVSFYNNEISEKSEIFDDQFSVERPDGSNFTLKIRSTKLEDSAMYFCASRGSPVGGNIQYFGAGTRLSVL.

The chain couples TRBV6-9 to TRBJ2-2; 9 positions agree with TRBD2. V lost 2 bases and J lost 0; bases outside the gene matches: 7. The V gene's germline CDR1 is MNHGY and CDR2 SVAAGI. The CDR3 loop spans 18 amino acids. The CDR3 DNA is TGTGCCAGCAGTTATCAGGCGGGGGGGCCCCCGAACACCGGGGAGCTGTTTTTT. Its translation: CASSYQAGGPPNTGELFF.

V and J are TRBV5-5 and TRBJ2-1; 7 positions match TRBD2. Unmatched junction bases numbered 8, after V lost 6 bases and J lost 2 bases. Germline V gene sequence: CDR1 SGHKS, CDR2 YYEKEE (reference sequence). The CDR3 totals 15 residues. In DNA form, the CDR3 reads TGTGCCAGCATTCCCCGGAGCGGGACCTACAATGAGCAGTTCTTC. It specifies CASIPRSGTYNEQFF.

V usage is TRBV5-1 and J usage is TRBJ2-7, with 9 bases that match TRBD1. CDR1 SGHRS and CDR2 YFSETQ come from the germline V gene. The CDR3 has 17 amino acids. V gave up 0 bases and J gave up 3 bases; unmatched junction bases: 10. In DNA form, the CDR3 reads TGCGCCAGCAGCTTGGGGACGGGACAGGGCAGAAACTACGAGCAGTACTTC. It yields the protein CASSLGTGQGRNYEQYF.

The genes are TRBV7-8 and TRBJ2-5, with TRBD2 identical over 15 bases. This CDR3 is built from 16 residues. V shed 4 bases, J shed 7 bases, and the junction held 7 bases outside the gene matches. Germline V gene sequence: CDR1 SGHVS, CDR2 FQNEAQ. CDR3 amino acids: CASSSGLAGGRGTQYF. CDR3 coding DNA: TGTGCCAGCAGCTCGGGACTAGCGGGGGGAAGGGGGACCCAGTACTTC.

This chain links TRBV7-6 with TRBJ1-5; TRBD1 is a possible D gene (6 bases). Germline V gene data show CDR1 as SGHVS and CDR2 as FNYEAQ. V was trimmed by 0 bases and J by 4 bases, leaving 19 bases between them. The CDR3 length is 18 residues. Written as DNA, the CDR3 is TGTGCCAGCAGCTTAGCCCCTTCGGGTCAGGGGTATAATCAGCCCCAGCATTTT. Its translation: CASSLAPSGQGYNQPQHF.

This chain uses TRBV29-1 with TRBJ1-3, with TRBD1 matching over 7 bases. After removal of 4 bases from V and 11 bases from J, the junction contained 8 bases not matched to a gene. Germline lookup yields CDR1 SQVTM and CDR2 ANQGSEA. CDR3 length equals 12 residues. The CDR3 nucleotides are TGCAGCGTTGCACAGGGGTTCAGCTCCATATATTTT. Amino acids: CSVAQGFSSIYF.

The chain has TRBV5-5 and TRBJ2-3; D is unclear. V lost 4 bases, J lost 2 bases, and 14 bases lay in between. CDR1 and CDR2 (germline): SGHKS, YYEKEE (reference sequence). The CDR3 has 15 residues. The CDR3 region is CASSPPGGVTDTQYF. The CDR3 coding sequence is TGTGCCAGCAGCCCCCCCGGCGGAGTCACAGATACGCAGTATTTT.

The V and J genes are TRBV7-2 and TRBJ2-3, with 13 bases identical to TRBD2. The J segment lost 2 bases and the V segment lost 5 bases, leaving 10 bases of the junction unmatched. The CDR3 sequence is 18 residues long. Germline CDR1 is SGHTA and CDR2 is FQGNSA. The CDR3 DNA reads as TGTGCCAGCAGCGGAACTAGCGGGGGGGCCGCTATCACAGATACGCAGTATTTT. It encodes CASSGTSGGAAITDTQYF.

The chain has TRBV29-1 and TRBJ2-1; 8 bases agree with TRBD1. The germline V gene encodes CDR1 SQVTM and CDR2 ANQGSEA. Trimming took 8 bases from V and 2 from J; bases not matched to a gene: 5. The CDR3 extends over 13 amino acids. CDR3 DNA: TGCAGCTTCAGGGGGCAGGCCTACAATGAGCAGTTCTTC. It codes for CSFRGQAYNEQFF.

The chain has TRBV11-2 and TRBJ1-5, with TRBD1 matching 7 bases. CDR1 and CDR2 (germline): SGHAT, FQNNGV. Trimming at V came to 1 base and at J to 6 bases, leaving 6 bases not matched to a gene. The CDR3 totals 15 residues. CDR3 sequence (DNA): TGTGCCAGCAGCTTAGGAGGCAGGGGGGTTCAGCCCCAGCATTTT. Its protein is CASSLGGRGVQPQHF.

This chain joins TRBV5-1 and TRBJ1-2; weak D call: TRBD1 (5 bases). The germline V and J ends were trimmed by 1 base and 8 bases, with 15 bases remaining between them. Germline V gene sequence: CDR1 SGHRS, CDR2 YFSETQ. The CDR3 runs to 14 residues. The CDR3 bases are TGCGCCAGCAGCTTGCAGGGAAAGGAGGGCGGCTACACCTTC. This encodes CASSLQGKEGGYTF. The full variable domain, with the rest looked up from reference TRBV5-1 and TRBJ1-2, is KAGVTQTPRYLIKTRGQQVTLSCSPISGHRSVSWYQQTPGQGLQFLFEYFSETQRNKGNFPGRFSGRQFSNSRSEMNVSTLELGDSALYLCASSLQGKEGGYTFGSGTRLTVV.

J is TRBJ2-1 and V is TRBV7-2; no firm D call. Trimming stripped 4 bases from V and 6 bases from J, with 7 bases between. Germline-derived CDR1 and CDR2 are SGHTA and FQGNSA. This CDR3 has 12 amino acids. The CDR3 reads CASSSNSNEQFF. The CDR3 DNA follows: TGTGCCAGCAGCTCGAATAGCAATGAGCAGTTCTTC.

CDR3 coding DNA: TGTGCCAGCAGCTCGGGACTAGCGACAACCTACGAGCAGTACTTC. Translation: CASSSGLATTYEQYF. This chain uses TRBV5-8 with TRBJ2-7; 10 positions agree with TRBD2. The trim removed 3 bases at V and 2 bases at J, leaving 5 bases unmatched. Looked up from germline, CDR1 is SGHTS and CDR2 is YDEGEE. The CDR3 covers 15 residues.